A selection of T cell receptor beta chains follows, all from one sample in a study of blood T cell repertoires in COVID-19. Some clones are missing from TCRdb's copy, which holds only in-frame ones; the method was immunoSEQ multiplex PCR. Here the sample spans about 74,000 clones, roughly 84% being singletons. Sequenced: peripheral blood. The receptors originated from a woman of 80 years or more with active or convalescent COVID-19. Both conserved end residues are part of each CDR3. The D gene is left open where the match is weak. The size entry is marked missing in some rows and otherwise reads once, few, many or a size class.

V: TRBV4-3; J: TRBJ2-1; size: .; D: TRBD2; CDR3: CASSQESGGGAHQFF; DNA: TGCGCCAGCAGCCAAGAATCTGGCGGGGGGGCCCATCAGTTCTTC
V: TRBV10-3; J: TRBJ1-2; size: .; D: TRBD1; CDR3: CAISEPGQGAGINYGYTF; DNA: TGTGCCATCAGTGAACCGGGACAGGGGGCCGGAATTAACTATGGCTACACCTTC
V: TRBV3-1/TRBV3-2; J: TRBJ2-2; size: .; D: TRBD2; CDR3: CASSLGGAGELFF; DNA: TGTGCCAGCAGCCTCGGGGGGGCCGGGGAGCTGTTTTTT
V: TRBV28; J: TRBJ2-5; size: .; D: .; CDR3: CASSLTNQETQYF; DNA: TGTGCCAGCAGTCTGACTAATCAAGAGACCCAGTACTTC
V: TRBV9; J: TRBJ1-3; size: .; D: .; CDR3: CASSLEGSPRGSGNTIYF; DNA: TGTGCCAGCAGCTTGGAGGGGTCTCCTCGAGGATCTGGAAACACCATATATTTT
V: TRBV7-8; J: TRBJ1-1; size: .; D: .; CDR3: CASSSPRGNTEAFF; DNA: TGTGCCAGCAGCTCCCCCAGGGGGAACACTGAAGCTTTCTTT
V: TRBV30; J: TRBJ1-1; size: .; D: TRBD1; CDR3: CASGQGALVWEAFF; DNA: TGTGCCTCGGGACAGGGGGCATTGGTTTGGGAAGCTTTCTTT
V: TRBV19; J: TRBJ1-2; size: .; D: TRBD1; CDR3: CASSIGRRFRDRDNYGYTF; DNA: TGTGCCAGTAGTATTGGACGTAGATTCCGGGACAGGGACAACTATGGCTACACCTTC
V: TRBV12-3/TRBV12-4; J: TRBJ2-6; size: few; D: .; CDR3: CASSPTGANVLTF; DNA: TGTGCCAGCAGCCCTACTGGGGCCAACGTCCTGACTTTC
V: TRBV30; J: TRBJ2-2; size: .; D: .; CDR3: CAWSRRVGELFF; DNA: TGTGCCTGGAGTCGGAGGGTTGGGGAGCTGTTTTTT
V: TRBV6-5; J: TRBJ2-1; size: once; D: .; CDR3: CASSYDGGGYNEQFF; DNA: TGTGCCAGCAGTTACGACGGCGGCGGGTACAATGAGCAGTTCTTC
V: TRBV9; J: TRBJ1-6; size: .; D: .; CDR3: CASSVDTDHTLHF; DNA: TGTGCCAGCAGCGTAGATACTGATCATACCCTCCACTTT
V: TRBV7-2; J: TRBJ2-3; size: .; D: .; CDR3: CASSYSRGGGDTQYF; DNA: TGTGCCAGCAGCTATAGCCGAGGGGGGGGAGATACGCAGTATTTT
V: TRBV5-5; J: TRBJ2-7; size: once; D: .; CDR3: CASERGSYEQYF; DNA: TGTGCCAGCGAGCGAGGTTCCTACGAGCAGTACTTC
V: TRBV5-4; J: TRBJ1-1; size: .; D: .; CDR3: CASSLLQGNTEAFF; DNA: TGTGCCAGCAGCTTGCTACAGGGGAACACTGAAGCTTTCTTT